The 23 T cell receptor beta chains given below trace back to one sample, sequenced in a study of T cell responses to AZD1222 COVID-19 vaccine. Clones were sequenced by immunoSEQ multiplex PCR, and TCRdb holds only the in-frame ones, with some missing. The data hold 100,000 to 150,000 clones, with just over 85% observed a single time. The sequenced sample was peripheral blood, obtained on day 0 of AZD1222 vaccination. Source of these receptors: an adult in good health.

The chain employs TRBV7-2 and TRBJ2-3; a possible D gene is TRBD2 (5 bases). The CDR3 runs to 14 residues. Trimming took 4 bases from V and 9 from J, leaving 17 bases between them. The germline V gene has CDR1 SGHTA and CDR2 FQGNSA. As DNA, the CDR3 is TGTGCCAGCAGCTCCCCGTGGGAAGGAGGCACGCAGTATTTT. Its protein is CASSSPWEGGTQYF.

The chain couples TRBV27 to TRBJ1-5; tentative D call: TRBD1 (5 bases). Germline assignment: CDR1 MNHEY and CDR2 SMNVEV (reference sequence). This CDR3 region has 15 residues. V was pared by 3 bases and J by 1 base, with 10 bases between. The CDR3 DNA is TGTGCCAGCAGTTTCTCCGGGGCGAGCAATCAGCCCCAGCATTTT. This sequence encodes CASSFSGASNQPQHF.

The rearrangement links TRBV7-9 to TRBJ1-1, with TRBD1 matching over 7 bases. Germline lookup yields CDR1 SEHNR and CDR2 FQNEAQ (reference sequence). V was clipped by 5 bases and J by 3 bases; unmatched bases: 6. This CDR3 comprises 14 residues. DNA for the CDR3: TGTGCCAGCAGCCCCCAGGGGGTGTACACTGAAGCTTTCTTT. This gives the protein CASSPQGVYTEAFF.

V and J are TRBV7-2 and TRBJ2-5; 9 bases agree with TRBD1. Germline CDR1 and CDR2: SGHTA and FQGNSA. This CDR3 has 17 amino acids. The trim removed 1 base at V and 1 base at J, leaving 7 bases unmatched. CDR3 region: CASSLVIRGQGQETQYF. As DNA, the CDR3 is TGTGCCAGCAGCTTAGTCATCCGGGGACAGGGCCAAGAGACCCAGTACTTC.

The chain couples TRBV6-5 to TRBJ2-2; no clear D. Per the germline V gene, CDR1 is MNHEY and CDR2 is SVGAGI. V shed 0 bases and J shed 5 bases, with 7 bases lying between them. This CDR3 is built from 14 residues. CDR3 nucleotide sequence: TGTGCCAGCAGTTACTCGAGAGGTACCGGGGAGCTGTTTTTT. It codes for CASSYSRGTGELFF.

This rearrangement joins TRBV5-6 to TRBJ2-1, with a weak D call TRBD2 (6 bases). Germline V gene sequence: CDR1 SGHDT, CDR2 YYEEEE. Trimming pared 2 bases from V and 0 bases from J, leaving 9 bases between. The CDR3 consists of 15 residues. CDR3 in amino acids: CASSLGGSSYNEQFF. CDR3 DNA sequence: TGTGCCAGCAGCTTAGGAGGGTCCTCCTACAATGAGCAGTTCTTC.

CDR3 coding DNA: TGTGCCAGCAGCGTAGGTTCATGGCCTAGGAGCAATGAGCAGTTCTTC. It codes for CASSVGSWPRSNEQFF. V gene TRBV9 combines with J gene TRBJ2-1; no firm D call. In germline, CDR1 is SGDLS, CDR2 YYNGEE. CDR3 length: 16 amino acids. V lost 0 bases and J lost 6, with 16 bases in between.

This rearrangement joins TRBV4-3 to TRBJ2-7, with TRBD1 matching 7 bases. Germline V gene lookup returns CDR1 LGHNA and CDR2 YSLEER. This CDR3 has 15 residues. Unmatched junction bases numbered 5, after V lost 1 base and J lost 2 bases. The DNA of the CDR3 is TGCGCCAGCAGCCAAGTAGACAGGGATGCCTACGAGCAGTACTTC. It yields the protein CASSQVDRDAYEQYF.

V gene TRBV29-1 combines with J gene TRBJ1-2; D unclear. The V end was cut by 4 bases, the J end by 6 bases, with 9 bases between. Looked up from germline, CDR1 is SQVTM and CDR2 is ANQGSEA. The CDR3 extends over 11 amino acids. CDR3 coding DNA: TGCAGCGTTGGGGCGGGGAATGGCTACACCTTC. It codes for CSVGAGNGYTF.

The chain uses TRBV7-2 and TRBJ1-5; possibly TRBD1 for D (6 bases). CDR1 is SGHTA and CDR2 is FQGNSA in the germline V gene. The CDR3 loop spans 17 amino acids. The V and J ends lost 1 base and 2 bases respectively, with 15 bases between them. The DNA for the CDR3 is TGTGCCAGCAGCTTAGTGGGGACAAGCTTCGGCAATCAGCCCCAGCATTTT. This gives the protein CASSLVGTSFGNQPQHF. Based on the CDR3 plus reference TRBV7-2 and TRBJ1-5, the full variable domain is GAGVSQSPSNKVTEKGKDVELRCDPISGHTALYWYRQSLGQGLEFLIYFQGNSAPDKSGLPSDRFSAERTGGSVSTLTIQRTQQEDSAVYLCASSLVGTSFGNQPQHFGDGTRLSIL.

The chain is built from TRBV6-2 or TRBV6-3 and TRBJ2-3; 8 positions match TRBD2. The CDR3 has 15 amino acids. Germline V gene lookup returns CDR1 MNHEY and CDR2 SVGEGT. After removal of 7 bases from V and 2 bases from J, the junction contained 8 bases not matched to a gene. The CDR3: CASTPASGFTDTQYF. The CDR3 coding sequence is TGTGCCAGCACCCCCGCTAGCGGGTTCACAGATACGCAGTATTTT.

This rearrangement joins TRBV4-1 to TRBJ2-7; D might be TRBD1 (6 bases). There are 14 residues in the CDR3. The germline gives CDR1 MGHRA, CDR2 YSYEKL. V lost 4 bases and J lost 4, with 14 bases in between. The CDR3 spells CASSRQRGGYEQYF. DNA for the CDR3: TGCGCCAGCAGCCGACAGAGAGGGGGATACGAGCAGTACTTC.

The chain joins TRBV11-2 to TRBJ1-3; no clear D. This CDR3 has 12 amino acids. From germline, CDR1 is SGHAT and CDR2 FQNNGV. Deletions cut 5 bases from V and 3 bases from J, with 5 bases between. This CDR3 reads CASSISGNTIYF. In DNA, the CDR3 is TGTGCCAGCAGCATCAGTGGAAACACCATATATTTT.

The chain is built from TRBV7-2 and TRBJ1-2; the D is unclear. V was pared by 4 bases and J by 5 bases, with 11 bases between. CDR3 length equals 13 residues. Germline V lookup: CDR1 SGHTA, CDR2 FQGNSA. CDR3 sequence: CASSSGLGYGYTF. The CDR3 DNA reads TGTGCCAGCAGCTCGGGCCTAGGGTATGGCTACACCTTC.

The chain couples TRBV14 to TRBJ1-4, with 9 bases that match TRBD1. The germline V gene encodes CDR1 SGHDN and CDR2 FVKESK. V shed 2 bases and J 8 bases; nucleotides not matched to a gene: 9. The CDR3 runs to 16 residues. This chain's CDR3 is CASSQSTGTGSEKLFF. CDR3 sequence (DNA): TGTGCCAGCAGCCAATCGACCGGGACAGGGAGCGAAAAACTGTTTTTT.

This clone was detected only a few times. CDR3 nucleotide sequence: TGTGCCAGCACCCCGGACAGGGTTGTTGGCTACACCTTC. Protein: CASTPDRVVGYTF. The V and J genes are TRBV2 and TRBJ1-2, with 8 bases lining up with TRBD1. Germline trimming cut 7 bases from V and 7 bases from J; bases unmatched to any gene: 8. The germline gives CDR1 SNHLY, CDR2 FYNNEI. The CDR3 runs 13 residues.

The chain uses TRBV12-3 or TRBV12-4 and TRBJ2-7; D is perhaps TRBD2 (5 bases). V lost 6 bases and J lost 9, with 12 bases in between. This CDR3 contains 11 residues. The CDR3 sequence is CASSFRDRQYF. DNA of the CDR3: TGTGCCAGCAGCTTCCGGGATCGGCAGTACTTC.

The rearrangement joins TRBV12-3 or TRBV12-4 to TRBJ1-2; D ambiguous. CDR3 length equals 13 residues. V lost 3 bases and J lost 8, with 13 bases in between. CDR3 loop: CASSLDWEDGYTF. CDR3 nucleotide sequence: TGTGCCAGCAGTTTGGATTGGGAGGACGGCTACACCTTC.

V gene TRBV9 combines with J gene TRBJ2-1, with D uncertain. Germline values: CDR1 SGDLS, CDR2 YYNGEE. The CDR3 sequence is 13 residues long. The V and J ends lost 0 bases and 6 bases respectively, with 7 bases between them. The CDR3 region is CASSVDLTNEQFF. CDR3 nucleotide sequence: TGTGCCAGCAGCGTAGATCTTACCAATGAGCAGTTCTTC.

The chain employs TRBV20-1 and TRBJ1-2; 12 bases align to TRBD1. CDR1 DFQATT and CDR2 SNEGSKA come from the germline V gene (reference sequence). The CDR3 totals 15 residues. The junction had 10 bases not matched to a gene; V was cut back by 3 bases and J by 8 bases. CDR3 DNA sequence: TGCAGTGCTAGTATTTCGGGACAGGGGGCGCGAGGCTACACCTTC. The encoded protein is CSASISGQGARGYTF.

The chain couples TRBV19 to TRBJ1-4; weak D call: TRBD1 (5 bases). CDR1 and CDR2 from the germline V gene are LNHDA and SQIVND (reference sequence). The CDR3 is 15 residues long. V was cut by 5 bases and J by 0 bases, with 10 bases left in between. For the CDR3, the DNA is TGTGCCAGTAGTTCCGGGACCGCAACTAATGAAAAACTGTTTTTT. Protein sequence: CASSSGTATNEKLFF.

This chain links TRBV4-3 with TRBJ2-7; D might be TRBD2 (5 bases). Germline V gives CDR1 LGHNA, CDR2 YSLEER. V was cut by 0 bases and J by 0 bases, with 18 bases left in between. There are 18 residues in the CDR3. The CDR3 region has the DNA TGCGCCAGCAGCCAAGATTCGGGCCGAACAACTAGCTCCTACGAGCAGTACTTC. Translating it yields CASSQDSGRTTSSYEQYF.

The V gene is TRBV15, the J gene TRBJ1-1, with no clear D. V was pared by 3 bases and J by 2 bases, with 4 bases between. The CDR3 is 12 amino acids. Germline values: CDR1 LNHNV, CDR2 YYDKDF (reference sequence). Here the CDR3 reads CATSSINTEAFF. CDR3 sequence (DNA): TGTGCCACCAGCAGTATAAACACTGAAGCTTTCTTT.